The T cell receptor beta chain under discussion was sequenced for a study of blood T cell repertoires in COVID-19. The overall study: Sites in the United States, Italy and Spain provided acute and convalescent COVID-19 samples. PBMCs, B-cell-depleted T cells, or T cells provided the cDNA or gDNA that made up the material.

In the authors' workflow: Using reference gene primer amplification, nucleated cell counts were estimated. Profiling relied on immunoSEQ multiplex PCR, and the TCRdb table lists in-frame clones only, not all of them. The D gene and trimming were derived from the DNA, and the V and J assignments and clone size from that table. The sample records roughly 270,000 clones, around 85% being singletons. This CDR3 contains 16 residues. Trimming at V came to 3 bases and at J to 6 bases, leaving 11 bases not matched to a gene. Germline V CDR1 and CDR2: MDHEN, SYDVKM. Material for sequencing was peripheral blood. This rearrangement joins TRBV28 to TRBJ2-1; TRBD2 matches 7 bases. This clonotype originated in a man aged 50 to 60 with active or convalescent COVID-19. The CDR3 region has the DNA TGTGCCAGCAGTTTCGCTGACGGGAGGACTGGCAATGAGCAGTTCTTC. It codes for CASSFADGRTGNEQFF.